The 19 T cell receptor beta chains given below trace back to one sample, sequenced in a study of T cell changes during pregnancy in multiple sclerosis. Clones were sequenced by immunoSEQ multiplex PCR, and TCRdb holds only the in-frame ones, with some missing. Of tens of thousands of clones in the sample, about 87% were seen once. The sequences come from CD8+ T cells from peripheral blood mononuclear cells, collected in the first trimester of pregnancy. The receptors here all came from a female donor with multiple sclerosis, enrolled in a pregnancy study.

The V gene is TRBV4-3, the J gene TRBJ2-5, with 9 bases identical to TRBD2. This CDR3 has 16 residues. The germline V gene has CDR1 LGHNA and CDR2 YSLEER. After removal of 3 bases from V and 3 bases from J, the junction contained 8 bases not matched to a gene. The CDR3 DNA is TGCGCCAGCAGCCATGAATGGCGGGGGGGAAAAGAGACCCAGTACTTC. The encoded protein is CASSHEWRGGKETQYF.

The genes are TRBV27 and TRBJ1-2; the D gene is possibly TRBD1 (6 bases). CDR1 and CDR2 from the germline V gene are MNHEY and SMNVEV (reference sequence). This CDR3 has 14 amino acids. V shed 6 bases and J shed 8 bases, with 19 bases lying between them. CDR3 protein: CASSLTGTMKGYTF. CDR3 in DNA: TGTGCCAGCAGCCTAACAGGGACAATGAAAGGCTACACCTTC.

A word on this clone: One junction end disagrees with the germline gene, perhaps due to a read error. The chain employs TRBV27 and TRBJ2-1, with TRBD2 identical over 9 bases. Germline CDR1 is MNHEY and CDR2 is SMNVEV (reference sequence). This CDR3 comprises 13 residues. The CDR3: CASSPTGTSFWIF. CDR3 bases: TGTGCCAGCAGTCCCACCGGGACTAGCTTTTGGATCTTC.

The chain uses TRBV27 and TRBJ1-1; D remains unclear. The germline V gene encodes CDR1 MNHEY and CDR2 SMNVEV (reference sequence). CDR3 length: 13 amino acids. V lost 5 bases, J lost 1 base, and 8 bases lay in between. Here the CDR3 reads CASSPTGNTEAFF. In DNA, the CDR3 is TGTGCCAGCAGTCCCACGGGGAACACTGAAGCTTTCTTT.

The V and J genes are TRBV28 and TRBJ2-1; weak D call: TRBD2 (7 bases). The CDR3 loop spans 15 amino acids. The V gene lost 3 bases and the J gene lost 5 bases, with 14 bases spanning the gap. Germline assignment: CDR1 MDHEN and CDR2 SYDVKM. CDR3: CASSFPGGPHNEQFF. The DNA for the CDR3 is TGTGCCAGCAGTTTCCCCGGGGGGCCCCACAATGAGCAGTTCTTC. The whole variable domain, filled in from reference TRBV28 and TRBJ2-1, reads DVKVTQSSRYLVKRTGEKVFLECVQDMDHENMFWYRQDPGLGLRLIYFSYDVKMKEKGDIPEGYSVSREKKERFSLILESASTNQTSMYLCASSFPGGPHNEQFFGPGTRLTVL.

V is TRBV27 and J is TRBJ1-5; D is unclear. Per the germline V gene, CDR1 is MNHEY and CDR2 is SMNVEV (reference sequence). The CDR3 loop spans 17 amino acids. Deletions cut 1 base from V and 0 bases from J, with 13 bases between. CDR3 DNA sequence: TGTGCCAGCAGTTTATGGGCCGGCAGGCATAGCAATCAGCCCCAGCATTTT. Its translation is CASSLWAGRHSNQPQHF.

This clone has a single count. The gene calls are TRBV6-5 and TRBJ1-2; D unclear. The CDR3 length is 12 residues. Deletions cut 11 bases from V and 4 bases from J, with 14 bases between. Germline values: CDR1 MNHEY, CDR2 SVGAGI. The CDR3 here is CAAGVGSYGYTF. CDR3 nucleotides: TGTGCCGCGGGAGTGGGGTCCTATGGCTACACCTTC.

The J gene is TRBJ2-7, the V gene TRBV30, with D unresolved. CDR3 size: 13 residues. The germline V gene has CDR1 GTSNPN and CDR2 SVGIG (reference sequence). V was trimmed by 2 bases and J by 7 bases, leaving 15 bases between them. In DNA, the CDR3 is TGTGCCTGGAGTCAGTCCCATCTGGTGGAGCAGTACTTC. Translation: CAWSQSHLVEQYF.

This sequence joins TRBV10-3 and TRBJ2-7; TRBD2 aligns across 10 bases. The CDR3 is 14 amino acids. From germline, CDR1 is ENHRY and CDR2 SYGVKD. V lost 8 bases, J lost 7 bases, and 11 bases stayed unmatched. The CDR3 loop reads CAIGDWLAGEEQYF. The DNA of the CDR3 is TGTGCCATCGGGGACTGGCTAGCGGGAGAAGAGCAGTACTTC.

This rearrangement joins TRBV19 to TRBJ2-7, with a tentative D call TRBD2 (5 bases). V gave up 5 bases and J gave up 3 bases, with 11 bases separating them. Germline V CDR1 and CDR2: LNHDA, SQIVND (reference sequence). This CDR3 is built from 13 residues. The CDR3 nucleotides read TGTGCCAGTAGTCTACTAGTTAACTACGAGCAGTACTTC. Translating gives CASSLLVNYEQYF. The full variable domain, with the rest looked up from reference TRBV19 and TRBJ2-7, is DGGITQSPKYLFRKEGQNVTLSCEQNLNHDAMYWYRQDPGQGLRLIYYSQIVNDFQKGDIAEGYSVSREKKESFPLTVTSAQKNPTAFYLCASSLLVNYEQYFGPGTRLTVT.

A single count supports this clone. The chain has TRBV11-3 and TRBJ1-1; TRBD1 might be the D (5 bases). Trimming removed 1 base from V and 1 base from J, with 25 bases in between. Germline CDR1 is SGHNT and CDR2 is YENEEA. This CDR3 has 20 residues. The CDR3 coding sequence is TGTGCCAGCAGCTTAGCTGTAGGGTTCCGGGAGGGGTTTGCGAACACTGAAGCTTTCTTT. Its translation is CASSLAVGFREGFANTEAFF.

The V gene is TRBV4-1, the J gene TRBJ1-3, with TRBD1 as a possible D gene (6 bases). Trimming took off 3 bases at V and 4 bases at J, with 13 bases between the two ends. This CDR3 spans 15 amino acids. Germline CDR1 and CDR2: MGHRA and YSYEKL. CDR3 amino acids: CASSHAGAQGNTIYF. In DNA, the CDR3 is TGCGCCAGCAGCCATGCAGGGGCCCAAGGAAACACCATATATTTT.

The CDR3 DNA is TGTGCCAGCAGCATTACAGGGTGGGTGAACACTGAAGCTTTCTTT. It yields the protein CASSITGWVNTEAFF. The chain couples TRBV11-2 to TRBJ1-1, with TRBD1 as a possible D gene (6 bases). The germline V gene encodes CDR1 SGHAT and CDR2 FQNNGV. This CDR3 is built from 15 residues. Trimming shortened V by 5 bases and J by 0 bases, and 13 bases separated the two germline ends.

This chain connects TRBV5-1 to TRBJ2-7; D possibly corresponds to TRBD2 (6 bases). V was pared by 0 bases and J by 3 bases, with 19 bases between. The CDR3 runs 17 residues. Germline V gene lookup returns CDR1 SGHRS and CDR2 YFSETQ. The CDR3 DNA follows: TGCGCCAGCAGCTTGGACGCCGCGGGAATTGCCTTCTACGAGCAGTACTTC. This gives the protein CASSLDAAGIAFYEQYF.

This clone was recorded once. V and J are TRBV7-2 and TRBJ2-3; 9 bases are shared with TRBD2. Germline-derived CDR1 and CDR2 are SGHTA and FQGNSA. The CDR3 spans 15 residues. V shed 1 base, J shed 9 bases, and the junction held 8 bases outside the gene matches. CDR3 nucleotide sequence: TGTGCCAGCAGCTTAGTCGGACTAGCGCTTTGGACGCAGTATTTT. Translated, it gives CASSLVGLALWTQYF.

V is TRBV18 and J is TRBJ1-6; D is perhaps TRBD1 (6 bases). The CDR3 consists of 15 residues. The ends were cut back, 4 bases at V and 6 bases at J, with 13 bases in the middle. Germline loops: CDR1 KGHSH, CDR2 LQKENI. In DNA form, the CDR3 reads TGTGCCAGCTCACGTACAGGGTCAATTAATTCACCCCTCCACTTT. This sequence encodes CASSRTGSINSPLHF. Variable domain in full (rest from reference TRBV18 and TRBJ1-6): NAGVMQNPRHLVRRRGQEARLRCSPMKGHSHVYWYRQLPEEGLKFMVYLQKENIIDESGMPKERFSAEFPKEGPSILRIQQVVRGDSAAYFCASSRTGSINSPLHFGNGTRLTVT.

In this sample, this clone turned up once. This chain links TRBV28 with TRBJ2-1; a possible D gene is TRBD2 (5 bases). The ends were cut back, 6 bases at V and 4 bases at J, with 19 bases in the middle. The CDR3 contains 16 residues. Germline V gene sequence: CDR1 MDHEN, CDR2 SYDVKM. The CDR3 region is CASSSGYEIVYNEQFF. The CDR3 coding sequence is TGTGCCAGCAGCTCGGGGTACGAGATTGTTTACAATGAGCAGTTCTTC.

The chain carries TRBV6-5 and TRBJ2-3; 10 bases line up with TRBD2. Germline CDR1 MNHEY, CDR2 SVGAGI. Losses at the gene ends were 8 bases for V and 2 bases for J; bases not matched to a gene: 4. There are 14 residues in the CDR3. The CDR3 coding sequence is TGTGCCAGCCTAAGCGGGAGGGCCACAGATACGCAGTATTTT. This sequence encodes CASLSGRATDTQYF.

V is TRBV6-1 and J is TRBJ1-3; possibly TRBD1 for D (5 bases). Trimming stripped 6 bases from V and 1 base from J, with 13 bases between. CDR1 is MNHNS, CDR2 SASEGT, per germline. The CDR3 has 15 residues. This chain's CDR3 is CASRHDSASGNTIYF. CDR3 nucleotide sequence: TGTGCCAGCAGACACGACAGCGCGTCTGGAAACACCATATATTTT.